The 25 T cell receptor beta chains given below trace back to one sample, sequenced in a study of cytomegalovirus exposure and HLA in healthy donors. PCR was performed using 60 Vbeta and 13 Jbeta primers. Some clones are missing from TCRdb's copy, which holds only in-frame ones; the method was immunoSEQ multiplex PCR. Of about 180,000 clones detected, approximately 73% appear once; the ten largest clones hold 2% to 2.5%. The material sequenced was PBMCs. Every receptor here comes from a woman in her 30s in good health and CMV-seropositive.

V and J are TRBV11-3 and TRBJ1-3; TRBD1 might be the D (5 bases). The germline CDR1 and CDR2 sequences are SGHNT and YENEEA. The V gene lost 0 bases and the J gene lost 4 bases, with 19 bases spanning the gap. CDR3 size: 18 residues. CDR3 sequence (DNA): TGTGCCAGCAGCTTAGAATGGCTGGGCAGGGCGCCGGGAAACACCATATATTTT. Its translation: CASSLEWLGRAPGNTIYF.

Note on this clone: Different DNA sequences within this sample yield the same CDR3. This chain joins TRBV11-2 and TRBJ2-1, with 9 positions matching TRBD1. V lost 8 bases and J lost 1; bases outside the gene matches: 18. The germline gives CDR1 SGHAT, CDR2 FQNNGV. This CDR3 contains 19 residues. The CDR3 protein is CASHGWGPQGAGSYNEQFF. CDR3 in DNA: TGTGCCAGCCACGGGTGGGGGCCACAGGGGGCCGGGTCCTACAATGAGCAGTTCTTC.

The CDR3 spells CASSPRDSAPREQYF. The CDR3 DNA reads as TGTGCCAGCAGCCCACGGGACAGCGCCCCGCGGGAGCAGTACTTC. The V and J genes are TRBV11-3 and TRBJ2-7; 7 bases fit TRBD1. V lost 5 bases to trimming and J lost 7 bases; unmatched junction nucleotides: 14. This CDR3 spans 15 amino acids. Per the germline V gene, CDR1 is SGHNT and CDR2 is YENEEA.

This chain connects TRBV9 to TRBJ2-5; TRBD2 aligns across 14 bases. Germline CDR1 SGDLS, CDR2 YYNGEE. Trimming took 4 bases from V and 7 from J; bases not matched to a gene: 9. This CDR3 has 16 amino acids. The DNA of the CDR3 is TGTGCCAGCAGCACCTTAGGACTAGCGGGGGGTGGGACCCAGTACTTC. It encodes CASSTLGLAGGGTQYF.

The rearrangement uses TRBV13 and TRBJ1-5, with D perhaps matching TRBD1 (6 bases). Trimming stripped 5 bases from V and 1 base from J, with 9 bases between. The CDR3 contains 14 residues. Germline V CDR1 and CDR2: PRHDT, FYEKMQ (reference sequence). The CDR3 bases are TGTGCCAGCAGCCACGGACAGAGCAATCAGCCCCAGCATTTT. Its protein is CASSHGQSNQPQHF.

The CDR3 is CASSLTTSGVETQYF. CDR3 in DNA: TGTGCCAGCAGCTTAACCACTAGCGGGGTAGAGACCCAGTACTTC. The V call is TRBV7-2, the J call TRBJ2-5, with 10 bases lining up with TRBD2. V lost 2 bases, J lost 4 bases, and 4 bases stayed unmatched. Germline V gene sequence: CDR1 SGHTA, CDR2 FQGNSA. The CDR3 contains 15 residues. Supplemented by reference TRBV7-2 and TRBJ2-5, the full variable domain reads GAGVSQSPSNKVTEKGKDVELRCDPISGHTALYWYRQSLGQGLEFLIYFQGNSAPDKSGLPSDRFSAERTGGSVSTLTIQRTQQEDSAVYLCASSLTTSGVETQYFGPGTRLLVL.

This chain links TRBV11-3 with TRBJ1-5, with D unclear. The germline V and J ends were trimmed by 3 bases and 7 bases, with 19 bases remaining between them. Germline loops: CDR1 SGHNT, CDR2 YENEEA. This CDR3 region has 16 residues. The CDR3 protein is CASSLVSGSCPQPQHF. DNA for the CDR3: TGTGCCAGCAGCTTGGTTTCGGGAAGCTGCCCACAGCCCCAGCATTTT.

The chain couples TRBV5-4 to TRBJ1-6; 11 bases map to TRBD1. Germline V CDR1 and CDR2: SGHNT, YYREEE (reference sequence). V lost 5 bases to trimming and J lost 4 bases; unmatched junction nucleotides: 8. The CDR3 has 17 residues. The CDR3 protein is CASRHARDRGYNSPLHF. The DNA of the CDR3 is TGTGCCAGCAGACACGCCCGGGACAGGGGGTATAATTCACCCCTCCACTTT.

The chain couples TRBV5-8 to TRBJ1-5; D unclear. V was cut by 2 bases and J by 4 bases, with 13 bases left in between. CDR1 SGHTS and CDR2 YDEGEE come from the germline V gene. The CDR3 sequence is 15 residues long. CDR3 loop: CASSFILGPNQPQHF. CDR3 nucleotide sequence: TGTGCCAGCAGCTTTATACTAGGCCCAAATCAGCCCCAGCATTTT.

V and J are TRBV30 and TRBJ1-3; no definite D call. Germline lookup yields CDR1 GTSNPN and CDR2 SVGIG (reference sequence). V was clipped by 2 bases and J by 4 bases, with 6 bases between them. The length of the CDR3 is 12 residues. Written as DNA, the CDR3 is TGTGCCTGGAGTTTTCAGGGAAACACCATATATTTT. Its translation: CAWSFQGNTIYF.

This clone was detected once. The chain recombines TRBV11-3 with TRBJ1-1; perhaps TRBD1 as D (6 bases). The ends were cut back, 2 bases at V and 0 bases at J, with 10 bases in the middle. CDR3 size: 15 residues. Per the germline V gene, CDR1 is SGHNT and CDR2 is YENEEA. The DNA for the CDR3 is TGTGCCAGCAGCTTATTTACAGGGATGAACACTGAAGCTTTCTTT. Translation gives CASSLFTGMNTEAFF. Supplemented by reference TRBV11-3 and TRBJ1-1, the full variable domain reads EAGVVQSPRYKIIEKKQPVAFWCNPISGHNTLYWYLQNLGQGPELLIRYENEEAVDDSQLPKDRFSAERLKGVDSTLKIQPAELGDSAVYLCASSLFTGMNTEAFFGQGTRLTVV.

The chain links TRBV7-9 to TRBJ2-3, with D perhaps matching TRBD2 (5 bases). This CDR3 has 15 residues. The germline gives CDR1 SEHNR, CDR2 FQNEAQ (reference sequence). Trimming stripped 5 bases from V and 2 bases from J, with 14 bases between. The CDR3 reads CASSPPTSATDTQYF. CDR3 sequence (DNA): TGTGCCAGCAGCCCCCCAACTAGTGCCACAGATACGCAGTATTTT.

The CDR3 is CAISESNPGIGQPQHF. CDR3 DNA sequence: TGTGCCATCAGTGAGTCAAATCCAGGGATCGGTCAGCCCCAGCATTTT. The V gene is TRBV10-3, the J gene TRBJ1-5, with D possibly TRBD1 on 5 matching bases. The CDR3 totals 16 residues. Deletions cut 0 bases from V and 6 bases from J, with 15 bases between. The germline V gene encodes CDR1 ENHRY and CDR2 SYGVKD.

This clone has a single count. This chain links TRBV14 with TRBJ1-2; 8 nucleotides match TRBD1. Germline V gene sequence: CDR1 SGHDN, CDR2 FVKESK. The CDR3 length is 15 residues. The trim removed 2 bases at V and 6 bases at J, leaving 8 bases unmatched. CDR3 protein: CASSQRSRGRDGYTF. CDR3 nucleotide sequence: TGTGCCAGCAGCCAACGTAGCAGGGGGCGTGATGGCTACACCTTC.

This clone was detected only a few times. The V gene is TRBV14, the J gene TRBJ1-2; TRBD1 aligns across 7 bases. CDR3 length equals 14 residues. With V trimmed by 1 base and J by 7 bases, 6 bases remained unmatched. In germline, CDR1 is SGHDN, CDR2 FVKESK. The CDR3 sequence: CASSQADRVRGYTF. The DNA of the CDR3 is TGTGCCAGCAGCCAAGCCGACAGGGTTCGTGGCTACACCTTC. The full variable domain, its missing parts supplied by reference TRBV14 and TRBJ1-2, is EAGVTQFPSHSVIEKGQTVTLRCDPISGHDNLYWYRRVMGKEIKFLLHFVKESKQDESGMPNNRFLAERTGGTYSTLKVQPAELEDSGVYFCASSQADRVRGYTFGSGTRLTVV.

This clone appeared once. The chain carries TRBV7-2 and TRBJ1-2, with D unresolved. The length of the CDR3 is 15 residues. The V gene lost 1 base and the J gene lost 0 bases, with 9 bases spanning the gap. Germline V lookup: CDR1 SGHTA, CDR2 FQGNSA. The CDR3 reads CASSLVAEANYGYTF. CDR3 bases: TGTGCCAGCAGCTTAGTGGCAGAAGCTAACTATGGCTACACCTTC. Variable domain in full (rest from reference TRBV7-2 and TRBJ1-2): GAGVSQSPSNKVTEKGKDVELRCDPISGHTALYWYRQSLGQGLEFLIYFQGNSAPDKSGLPSDRFSAERTGGSVSTLTIQRTQQEDSAVYLCASSLVAEANYGYTFGSGTRLTVV.

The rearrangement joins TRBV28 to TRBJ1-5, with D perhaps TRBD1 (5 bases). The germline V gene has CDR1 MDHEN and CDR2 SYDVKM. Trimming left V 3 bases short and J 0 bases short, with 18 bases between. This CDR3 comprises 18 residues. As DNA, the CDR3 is TGTGCCAGCAGTTTGAGAGGGGACTGGGGCGGTAGCAATCAGCCCCAGCATTTT. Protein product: CASSLRGDWGGSNQPQHF.

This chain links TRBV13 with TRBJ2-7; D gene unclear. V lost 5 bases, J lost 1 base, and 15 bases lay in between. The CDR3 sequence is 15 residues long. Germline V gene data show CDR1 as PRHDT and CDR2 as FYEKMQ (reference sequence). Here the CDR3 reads CASSPQARPSYEQYF. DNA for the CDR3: TGTGCCAGCAGCCCCCAGGCGCGACCGTCCTACGAGCAGTACTTC.

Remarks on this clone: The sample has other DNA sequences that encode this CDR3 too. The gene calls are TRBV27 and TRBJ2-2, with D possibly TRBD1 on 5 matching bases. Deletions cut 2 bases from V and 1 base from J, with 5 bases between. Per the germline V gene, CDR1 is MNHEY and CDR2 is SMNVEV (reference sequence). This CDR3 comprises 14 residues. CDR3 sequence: CASSLRGNTGELFF. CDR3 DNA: TGTGCCAGCAGTTTAAGGGGGAACACCGGGGAGCTGTTTTTT.

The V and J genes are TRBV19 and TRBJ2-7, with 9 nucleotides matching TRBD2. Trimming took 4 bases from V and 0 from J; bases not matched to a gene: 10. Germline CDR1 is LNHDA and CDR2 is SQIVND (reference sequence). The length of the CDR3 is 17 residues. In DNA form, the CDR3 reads TGTGCCAGTAGTAAGACCCGTAGCGGGGGCCTCTCCTACGAGCAGTACTTC. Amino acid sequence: CASSKTRSGGLSYEQYF.

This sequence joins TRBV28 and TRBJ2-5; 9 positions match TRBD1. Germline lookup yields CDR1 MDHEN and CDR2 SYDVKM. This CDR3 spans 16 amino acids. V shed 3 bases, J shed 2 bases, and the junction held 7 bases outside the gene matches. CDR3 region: CASSLERGQGQETQYF. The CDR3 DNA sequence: TGTGCCAGCAGTTTGGAAAGGGGACAGGGTCAAGAGACCCAGTACTTC.

The chain's CDR3 is CAWSAQDNSPLHF. CDR3 sequence (DNA): TGTGCCTGGTCGGCCCAGGATAATTCACCCCTCCACTTT. This chain links TRBV30 with TRBJ1-6; D is unclear. This CDR3 spans 13 amino acids. Germline lookup yields CDR1 GTSNPN and CDR2 SVGIG (reference sequence). Trimming removed 5 bases from V and 5 bases from J, with 10 bases in between.

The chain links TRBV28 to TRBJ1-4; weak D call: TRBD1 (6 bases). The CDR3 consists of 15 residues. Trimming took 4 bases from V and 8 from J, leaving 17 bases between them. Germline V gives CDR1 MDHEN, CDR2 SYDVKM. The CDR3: CASSSPQGLGEKLFF. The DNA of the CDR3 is TGTGCCAGCAGTTCCCCCCAGGGGTTGGGGGAAAAACTGTTTTTT.

CDR3 loop: CASSVGLAGGSDTQYF. The CDR3 bases are TGTGCCAGCAGCGTAGGATTAGCGGGGGGGTCAGATACGCAGTATTTT. The V gene is TRBV9, the J gene TRBJ2-3; TRBD2 matches at 11 bases. The CDR3 is 16 amino acids. The trim removed 0 bases at V and 4 bases at J, leaving 4 bases unmatched. Germline lookup yields CDR1 SGDLS and CDR2 YYNGEE.

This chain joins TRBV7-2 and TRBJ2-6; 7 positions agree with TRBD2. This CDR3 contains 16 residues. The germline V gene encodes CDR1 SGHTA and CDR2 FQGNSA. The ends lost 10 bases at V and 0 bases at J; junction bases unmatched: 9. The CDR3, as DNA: TGTGCCACCTCAACGTGGGACTACTCTGGGGCCAACGTCCTGACTTTC. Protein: CATSTWDYSGANVLTF.